This TCR beta chain was recorded in a study of shared clonotypes between healthy human individuals. At deep level, the assay was performed. Generated by immunoSEQ multiplex PCR, the TCRdb table keeps only in-frame clones and is missing some. In the table there are about 1.4 million clones, around 97% of which are singletons. Regarding the study as a whole: Sampling covered blood only; tissue repertoires likely differ.

This CDR3 has 15 amino acids. CDR1 and CDR2 from the germline V gene are SGHNT and YYREEE (reference sequence). The V and J ends lost 4 bases and 4 bases respectively, with 17 bases between them. Turning to this clone: Its antigen is as yet unknown.

This sequence originates from a man aged 25 to 40 in good health. The sequencing sample was made of naive CD4+ T cells sorted from blood. Subset defined: CD45RA+ positively selected. The V call is TRBV5-4, the J call TRBJ1-2, with D unresolved. The CDR3 region has the DNA TGTGCCAGCAGCCCAGGACGGTTGGAAAGCTATGGCTACACCTTC. This encodes CASSPGRLESYGYTF.